This record concerns one T cell receptor (beta chain) sequence. The antigen is undetermined. A second PCR of roughly 6 to 12 cycles used a sample-barcoded 5' primer and a J-beta primer mix. TCRdb independently ran MiXCR on the 5' RACE reads; one entry per CDR3 protein. The sample gives roughly 1,000,000 distinct CDR3 sequences, 20% to 25% of which show up once; around 0.75% is in the top ten. The data belong to a study of blood T cells in healthy people across ages. Study-level findings and limits: The unsorted PBMCs prevented any conclusive comparison of naive versus antigen-experienced cells. When set beside aged donors, long-lived donors presented more naive CD4+ cells and higher diversity.

The CDR3 consists of 14 residues. V was clipped by 2 bases and J by 7 bases, with 12 bases between them. Looked up from germline, CDR1 is MNHEY and CDR2 is SVGAGI. These same records also appear under a second study, on T cells of mothers and their children.

The chain carries TRBV6-5 and TRBJ1-5; perhaps TRBD1 as D (5 bases). This receptor was identified in a girl aged 2 to 10 in good health. Sequenced input: blood. The CDR3 loop reads CASSYLTGQQPQHF. The DNA of the CDR3 is TGTGCCAGCAGTTACCTCACAGGACAACAGCCCCAGCATTTT.